Below, 12 T cell receptor beta chains from the same sample are listed, as sequenced in a study of vaccination and CD4 T cells after COVID-19. Treatment indicated: approximately 10-day PBMC culture with coronavirus spike peptide pools or control peptides (ViraFEST assay). Collection of the unexposed donor's CD4+ T cells took place before the COVID-19 pandemic (2011-2018). Their target antigens are unknown. Cultured CD4+ T-cell DNA underwent Oncomine TCR Beta short-read sequencing. TCRdb passed the PCR reads through MiXCR, listing each CDR3 protein once. The sample shows fewer than 9,000 distinct CDR3 sequences, 39% of them seen only once. The sequencing sample was made of CD4+ T cells from blood, cultured in vitro. All receptors come from a human donor in good health.

The rearrangement uses TRBV7-9 and TRBJ1-2, with unresolved D. The V gene's germline CDR1 is SEHNR and CDR2 FQNEAQ (reference sequence). With 6 bases removed from V and 2 bases from J, the gap between germline ends came to 4 bases. CDR3 length equals 11 residues. CDR3 loop: CASSTNYGYTF. In DNA, the CDR3 is TGTGCCAGCAGTACGAACTATGGCTACACCTTC.

V and J are TRBV4-1 and TRBJ1-1; possible D gene TRBD1, 6 bases. CDR3 length: 14 residues. Germline V gene sequence: CDR1 MGHRA, CDR2 YSYEKL. Between the trimmed V and J ends, which lost 4 bases and 7 bases, there was a span of 16 bases. The CDR3 here is CASSLPAGDNEAFF. CDR3 coding DNA: TGCGCCAGCAGCCTTCCTGCAGGGGACAATGAAGCTTTCTTT.

The rearrangement joins TRBV9 to TRBJ2-5, with 10 positions matching TRBD2. Trimming at V came to 4 bases and at J to 4 bases, leaving 7 bases not matched to a gene. CDR3 length equals 15 residues. CDR1 SGDLS and CDR2 YYNGEE come from the germline V gene. In nucleotides, the CDR3 is TGTGCCAGCAGCATTACTAGCGGGGAGGTAGAGACCCAGTACTTC. It specifies CASSITSGEVETQYF.

The genes are TRBV29-1 and TRBJ1-1, with D perhaps TRBD1 (6 bases). With 5 bases removed from V and 6 bases from J, the gap between germline ends came to 16 bases. CDR3 length: 13 residues. Germline CDR1 reads SQVTM; CDR2 reads ANQGSEA. CDR3 DNA sequence: TGCAGCGTTACAGGGTTAGGGGACGCTGAAGCTTTCTTT. This sequence encodes CSVTGLGDAEAFF.

This clonotype was recorded a few times. The rearrangement joins TRBV20-1 to TRBJ1-1; 9 nucleotides line up with TRBD1. Per the germline V gene, CDR1 is DFQATT and CDR2 is SNEGSKA (reference sequence). V shed 6 bases, J shed 1 base, and the junction held 6 bases outside the gene matches. This CDR3 has 14 amino acids. The chain's CDR3 is CSAQQGAGNTEAFF. In nucleotides, the CDR3 is TGCAGTGCACAACAGGGGGCCGGGAACACTGAAGCTTTCTTT.

The V and J genes are TRBV5-1 and TRBJ1-2; possible D gene TRBD1, 6 bases. This CDR3 spans 13 amino acids. Germline V gene sequence: CDR1 SGHRS, CDR2 YFSETQ. The V gene lost 4 bases and the J gene lost 8 bases, with 15 bases spanning the gap. This chain's CDR3 is CASSIAGARGYTF. CDR3 sequence (DNA): TGCGCCAGCAGCATCGCGGGGGCGCGGGGCTACACCTTC. The full variable domain, its missing parts supplied by reference TRBV5-1 and TRBJ1-2, is KAGVTQTPRYLIKTRGQQVTLSCSPISGHRSVSWYQQTPGQGLQFLFEYFSETQRNKGNFPGRFSGRQFSNSRSEMNVSTLELGDSALYLCASSIAGARGYTFGSGTRLTVV.

This chain links TRBV30 with TRBJ1-1, with a tentative D call TRBD1 (5 bases). The CDR3 runs to 14 residues. Germline CDR1 and CDR2: GTSNPN and SVGIG (reference sequence). Trimming cost V 4 bases and J 3 bases, with 15 bases left between them. As DNA, the CDR3 is TGTGCCTGGATAGCGGGCCCCAGGGACACTGAAGCTTTCTTT. Protein sequence: CAWIAGPRDTEAFF.

The rearrangement joins TRBV6-1 to TRBJ2-7; D is ambiguous. The V gene lost 6 bases and the J gene lost 4 bases, with 16 bases spanning the gap. Germline values: CDR1 MNHNS, CDR2 SASEGT. The CDR3 has 14 amino acids. As DNA, the CDR3 is TGTGCCAGCAGCAACAGTCTCGCCCCTTACGAGCAGTACTTC. This codes for CASSNSLAPYEQYF.

The chain employs TRBV20-1 and TRBJ1-5; no clear D. Trimming cost V 4 bases and J 5 bases, with 15 bases left between them. This CDR3 spans 14 amino acids. Germline lookup yields CDR1 DFQATT and CDR2 SNEGSKA (reference sequence). The CDR3 DNA reads TGCAGTGCTACTACCCAGGCTTCGGATCAGCCCCAGCATTTT. Its protein is CSATTQASDQPQHF.

The rearrangement joins TRBV30 to TRBJ1-2; D call uncertain. In germline, CDR1 is GTSNPN, CDR2 SVGIG (reference sequence). V gave up 5 bases and J gave up 2 bases, with 9 bases separating them. The CDR3 is 12 residues long. CDR3: CAWERSNYGYTF. As DNA, the CDR3 is TGTGCCTGGGAACGGTCCAACTATGGCTACACCTTC.

The V gene is TRBV25-1, the J gene TRBJ2-3; TRBD2 matches at 13 bases. The CDR3 is 19 amino acids. The germline V gene has CDR1 MGHDK and CDR2 SYGVNS. The V segment lost 0 bases and the J segment 2 bases; nucleotides outside the gene matches: 8. The chain's CDR3 is CASSEYMGLAGIFTDTQYF. CDR3 coding DNA: TGTGCCAGCAGTGAATATATGGGACTAGCGGGGATCTTCACAGATACGCAGTATTTT.

By frequency in the sample, this clonotype is medium-sized (0.01 to 0.1%). The chain recombines TRBV9 with TRBJ1-5; D unclear. The length of the CDR3 is 15 residues. Trimming pared 2 bases from V and 0 bases from J, leaving 9 bases between. CDR1 and CDR2 (germline): SGDLS, YYNGEE. CDR3 bases: TGTGCCAGCAGCGTGGGGAGCCTTAGCAATCAGCCCCAGCATTTT. Protein sequence: CASSVGSLSNQPQHF.